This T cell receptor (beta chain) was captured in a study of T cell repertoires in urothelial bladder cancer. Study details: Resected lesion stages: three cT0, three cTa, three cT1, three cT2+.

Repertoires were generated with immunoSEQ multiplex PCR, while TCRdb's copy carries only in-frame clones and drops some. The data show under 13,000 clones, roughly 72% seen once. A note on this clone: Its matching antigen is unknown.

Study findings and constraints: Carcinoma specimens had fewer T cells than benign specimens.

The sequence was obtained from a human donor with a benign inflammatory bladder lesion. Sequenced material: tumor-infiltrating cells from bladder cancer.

DNA of the CDR3: TGTGCCATCAGTGAATTCCCGGACGGACCCTACGAGCAGTACTTC. Translation: CAISEFPDGPYEQYF. The genes are TRBV10-3 and TRBJ2-7; D remains ambiguous. The CDR3 is made up of 15 amino acids. The germline V and J ends were trimmed by 3 bases and 2 bases, with 14 bases remaining between them. From germline, CDR1 is ENHRY and CDR2 SYGVKD.